These 21 T cell receptor gamma chains share one sample of origin, sequenced in a study of gamma delta lymphoproliferative disorders and STAT genes. TCRdb reanalysed the multiplex PCR reads with CATT. The sample includes about 1,500 gamma-chain clones, almost 10% of them seen just once. Sequencing used genomic DNA taken from PBMCs of patients and controls. Sequencing used blood. Receptors were obtained from a human donor in good health.

By share, this clone counts as large. The limits of the CDR3 on the DNA are not certain, so only TCRdb's listed CDR3 is given. No J gene was assigned, while the V gene was called as TRGV11. TRGV11 falls under the ORF class, with uncertain function. The CDR3 region is 20 residues in length, termini included. The CDR3 loop reads CTTVPAGLGTYMGSDWIKTF.

This clone was found a few times. The chain's CDR3 is CATWDGPPTGWFKIF. The CDR3, as DNA: TGTGCCACCTGGGACGGGCCCCCCACTGGTTGGTTCAAGATATTT. V is TRGV2 and J is TRGJP1. TCRdb carries no J gene annotation; the J gene was assigned here by matching the DNA with germline. The CDR3 totals 15 residues. Germline CDR1 and CDR2: EGSNGY and YDSYNSKV. V lost 0 bases and J lost 3; bases outside the gene matches: 4.

By proportion, this clone is large (0.1 to 1%). Because the CDR3's place on the DNA is in doubt, the DNA is left out and the CDR3 is given as listed by TCRdb. The V gene corresponds to TRGV11; no J gene was called. TRGV11 falls under the ORF class, with uncertain function. The CDR3 spans 18 residues, counting both ends. CDR3 loop: CTTVPAGDRGSSDWIKTF.

By proportion, this clone is medium-sized (0.01 to 0.1%). The junction departs from the called germline gene at one end, perhaps through a read error. J is TRGJ1 or TRGJ2 and V is TRGV10. Matching the DNA to germline supplied the J gene, which TCRdb does not give. TRGV10 has ORF status, its function being uncertain. This CDR3 has 11 residues. The CDR3 nucleotides read TGTGCTACGTGGGATAATTATAAGAAACTCTTT. Translating it yields CATWDNYKKLF.

This clone counts as hyperexpanded (1% or more). The sample contains more than one DNA sequence encoding this CDR3. V and J are TRGV4 and TRGJ1 or TRGJ2. Here the J gene came from matching the DNA to germline, since TCRdb omits it. CDR3 length: 13 amino acids. Germline-derived CDR1 and CDR2 are EGSTGY and YDSYTSSV. V dropped 6 bases and J dropped 2; count of bases not matched to a gene: 7. CDR3 nucleotides: TGTGCCACCTGGTTTCCTGATTATTATAAGAAACTCTTT. It is translated as CATWFPDYYKKLF.

In the case of this clone: TCRdb pairs this DNA with a much larger clone's protein that differs at residue 11, likely a read error; the protein shown was translated from the DNA. V usage is TRGV2 and J usage is TRGJP2. TCRdb gives no J gene; it was assigned here by matching the DNA to germline. Germline CDR1 and CDR2: EGSNGY and YDSYNSKV. This CDR3 has 14 residues. The CDR3 spells CATWGAGSDWVKTF. The CDR3 nucleotides are TGTGCCACCTGGGGCGCCGGTAGTGATTGGGTCAAGACGTTT.

In this sample, this clone is medium-sized. The V call is TRGV5, the J call TRGJ1 or TRGJ2. The J gene, missing from TCRdb, was assigned here through DNA to germline matching. Germline CDR1 reads VINAFY; CDR2 reads YDVSNSKD. V lost 5 bases, J lost 4 bases, and 5 bases stayed unmatched. The CDR3 totals 12 residues. This CDR3 is CATWGFYYKKLF. DNA for the CDR3: TGTGCCACCTGGGGCTTCTATTATAAGAAACTCTTT.

By share, this clone ranks as medium-sized. The CDR3 DNA follows: TGTGCTGCGTGGTATCCCCTGGGAAGGAAACTCTTT. It encodes CAAWYPLGRKLF. V is TRGV10 and J is TRGJ1 or TRGJ2. The J gene, absent from TCRdb, was called here by matching the DNA to germline. TRGV10 is an open reading frame whose function is uncertain. V dropped 7 bases and J dropped 12; count of bases not matched to a gene: 13. The CDR3 is 12 residues long.

This clone is medium-sized (0.01 to 0.1%). Other DNA variants within this sample encode the same CDR3. The chain couples TRGV3 to TRGJ1 or TRGJ2. Here the J gene came from matching the DNA to germline, since TCRdb omits it. The junction had 5 bases not matched to a gene; V was cut back by 0 bases and J by 6 bases. The CDR3 is 13 residues long. The V gene's germline CDR1 is VTNTFY and CDR2 YDVSTARD (reference sequence). The CDR3: CATWDRPGYKKLF. DNA for the CDR3: TGTGCCACCTGGGACAGGCCGGGTTATAAGAAACTCTTT.

By its share, this clone is medium-sized. V and J are TRGV4 and TRGJ1 or TRGJ2. No J segment appears in TCRdb, so it was assigned here by matching the sequence to germline. The CDR3 consists of 11 residues. The trim removed 3 bases at V and 5 bases at J, leaving 1 base unmatched. The germline CDR1 and CDR2 sequences are EGSTGY and YDSYTSSV. CDR3 amino acids: CATWDNYKKLF. The CDR3 nucleotides read TGTGCCACCTGGGATAATTATAAGAAACTCTTT.

This clone is judged large. The chain couples TRGV4 to TRGJP2. In the absence of a J gene in TCRdb, the DNA was matched to germline to assign it here. Germline CDR1 is EGSTGY and CDR2 is YDSYTSSV. The CDR3 spans 12 residues. V shed 0 bases and J 11 bases; nucleotides not matched to a gene: 3. CDR3 DNA sequence: TGTGCCACCTGGGATGGGCAGTGGATCAAGACGTTT. It specifies CATWDGQWIKTF.

By share, this clone counts as medium-sized. The gene calls are TRGV4 and TRGJP2. Here the J gene was assigned by germline matching of the DNA, as TCRdb has none. The V and J ends lost 3 bases and 0 bases, in that order; junction bases with no gene match: 7. The CDR3 spans 16 residues. CDR1 EGSTGY and CDR2 YDSYTSSV come from the germline V gene. In DNA, the CDR3 is TGTGCCACCTGGGATTCGGTATATAGTAGTGATTGGATCAAGACGTTT. It is translated as CATWDSVYSSDWIKTF.

This chain uses TRGV10 with TRGJ1 or TRGJ2. The J gene, not given by TCRdb, was assigned here from a germline match of the nucleotide sequence. TRGV10 is an ORF for which the function is uncertain. V gave up 8 bases and J gave up 12 bases; unmatched junction bases: 14. This CDR3 comprises 12 residues. Written as DNA, the CDR3 is TGTGCTGCGTGGGAAAAGGGGCGGGGGAAACTCTTT. Its translation is CAAWEKGRGKLF.

The chain couples TRGV11 to TRGJ1 or TRGJ2. The J gene, not given by TCRdb, was assigned here from a germline match of the nucleotide sequence. TRGV11 is designated an ORF whose function remains uncertain. CDR3 length equals 13 residues. Germline trimming cut 6 bases from V and 3 bases from J; bases unmatched to any gene: 5. As DNA, the CDR3 is TGTGCCTGCTGGATTGGGATTTATTATAAGAAACTCTTT. Translation gives CACWIGIYYKKLF.

By sample share, this clone is medium-sized. This chain links TRGV10 with TRGJ1 or TRGJ2. The J gene, not given by TCRdb, was assigned here from a germline match of the nucleotide sequence. TRGV10 is an ORF for which the function is uncertain. This CDR3 spans 11 amino acids. V gave up 8 bases and J gave up 12 bases; unmatched junction bases: 11. The CDR3 DNA follows: TGTGCTGCGTGGGGGGGACTGTGGAAACTCTTT. Translated, it gives CAAWGGLWKLF.

Sample share makes this clone medium-sized. As DNA, the CDR3 is TGTGCCTTGTGGGAGGTGCGGGAGAATTATTATAAGAAACTCTTT. Its protein is CALWEVRENYYKKLF. The V gene is TRGV9, the J gene TRGJ1 or TRGJ2. The J gene, not given by TCRdb, was assigned here from a germline match of the nucleotide sequence. Trimming at V came to 0 bases and at J to 0 bases, leaving 5 bases not matched to a gene. Germline CDR1 is GITISATS and CDR2 is ISYDGTV (reference sequence). The CDR3 length is 15 residues.

Judged by abundance, this clone is medium-sized (0.01 to 0.1%). The rearrangement uses TRGV4 and TRGJ1 or TRGJ2. The J gene, absent from TCRdb, was called here by matching the DNA to germline. The CDR3 length is 15 residues. The V gene end was trimmed by 3 bases and the J gene end by 3 bases; junction bases not matched to a gene: 11. The germline V gene has CDR1 EGSTGY and CDR2 YDSYTSSV. As DNA, the CDR3 is TGTGCCACCTGGGATAGCCACCCCCCTTATTATAAGAAACTCTTT. Residues: CATWDSHPPYYKKLF.

Sample share makes this clone medium-sized. Other nucleotide sequences from this sample produce the same CDR3. This chain joins TRGV9 and TRGJ1 or TRGJ2. In the absence of a J gene in TCRdb, the DNA was matched to germline to assign it here. V trimming: 9 bases; J trimming: 11 bases; junction bases outside the gene matches: 13. Germline V lookup: CDR1 GITISATS, CDR2 ISYDGTV (reference sequence). The CDR3 is 11 amino acids. The CDR3 region is CALRWLGEKLF. The CDR3 nucleotides read TGTGCCTTGCGGTGGTTAGGGGAGAAACTCTTT.

The chain recombines TRGV9 with TRGJ1 or TRGJ2. Matching the DNA to germline supplied the J gene, which TCRdb does not give. CDR3 size: 13 residues. The V gene's germline CDR1 is GITISATS and CDR2 ISYDGTV (reference sequence). V trimming: 2 bases; J trimming: 2 bases; junction bases outside the gene matches: 3. CDR3: CALWEGHYYKKLF. The DNA for the CDR3 is TGTGCCTTGTGGGAGGGACATTATTATAAGAAACTCTTT.

This clone counts as medium-sized. The genes are TRGV10 and TRGJ1 or TRGJ2. TCRdb does not report a J gene; here it was assigned by matching the DNA to germline references. TRGV10 is labeled an ORF, and its function is uncertain. The trim removed 8 bases at V and 5 bases at J, leaving 4 bases unmatched. This CDR3 comprises 11 residues. The CDR3 DNA reads TGTGCTGCGTGGGATAATTATAAGAAACTCTTT. It specifies CAAWDNYKKLF.

This clone is classed as medium-sized. The chain employs TRGV8 and TRGJ1 or TRGJ2. Germline matching of the DNA provided the J gene here, since TCRdb leaves it blank. After removal of 3 bases from V and 2 bases from J, the junction contained 4 bases not matched to a gene. The V gene's germline CDR1 is VENAVY and CDR2 YDSYNSRV. The CDR3 loop spans 13 amino acids. Here the CDR3 reads CATWDEDYYKKLF. The CDR3 DNA is TGTGCCACCTGGGATGAGGATTATTATAAGAAACTCTTT.